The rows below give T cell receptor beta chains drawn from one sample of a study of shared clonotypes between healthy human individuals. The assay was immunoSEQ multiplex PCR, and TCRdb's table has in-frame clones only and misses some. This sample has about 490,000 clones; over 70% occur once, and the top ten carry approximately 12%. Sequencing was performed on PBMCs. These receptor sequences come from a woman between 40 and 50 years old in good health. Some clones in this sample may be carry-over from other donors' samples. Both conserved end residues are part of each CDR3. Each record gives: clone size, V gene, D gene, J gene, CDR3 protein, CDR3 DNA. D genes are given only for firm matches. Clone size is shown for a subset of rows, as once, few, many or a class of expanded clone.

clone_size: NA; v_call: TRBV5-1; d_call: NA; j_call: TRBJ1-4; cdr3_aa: CASSPGDRSTNEKLFF; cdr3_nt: TGCGCCAGCAGCCCAGGCGACCGGAGCACTAATGAAAAACTGTTTTTT
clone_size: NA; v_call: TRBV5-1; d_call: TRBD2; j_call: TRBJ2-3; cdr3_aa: CASSLTTSGSTDTQYF; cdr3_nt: TGCGCCAGCAGCTTGACAACTAGCGGTAGCACAGATACGCAGTATTTT
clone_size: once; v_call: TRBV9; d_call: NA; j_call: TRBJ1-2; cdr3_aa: CASSVGRGMTGPIWGYTF; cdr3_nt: TGTGCCAGCAGCGTAGGGCGGGGAATGACAGGACCGATATGGGGCTACACCTTC
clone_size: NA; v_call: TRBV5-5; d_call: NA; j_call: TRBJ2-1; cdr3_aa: CASSLDWGAYNEQFF; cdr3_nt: TGTGCCAGCAGCTTGGATTGGGGCGCCTACAATGAGCAGTTCTTC
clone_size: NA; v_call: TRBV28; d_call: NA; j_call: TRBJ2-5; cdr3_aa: CASSTPGGIGTQYF; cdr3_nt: TGTGCCAGCAGCACTCCGGGCGGGATAGGGACCCAGTACTTC
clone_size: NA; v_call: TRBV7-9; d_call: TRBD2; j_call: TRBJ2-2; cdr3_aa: CASSLVLAGNTGELFF; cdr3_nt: TGTGCCAGCAGCTTAGTACTAGCGGGGAACACCGGGGAGCTGTTTTTT
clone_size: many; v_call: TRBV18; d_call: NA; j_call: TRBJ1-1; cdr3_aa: CASSPPSMNTEAFF; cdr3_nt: TGTGCCAGCTCACCACCCTCCATGAACACTGAAGCTTTCTTT
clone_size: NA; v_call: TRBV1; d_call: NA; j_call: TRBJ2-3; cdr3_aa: CTSSQDLGTSGTDTQYF; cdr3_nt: TGCACCAGCAGCCAAGATCTTGGCACTAGCGGTACAGATACGCAGTATTTT
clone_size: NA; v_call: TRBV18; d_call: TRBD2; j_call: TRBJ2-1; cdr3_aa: CASSPAGGPENEQFF; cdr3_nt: TGTGCCAGCTCACCGGCGGGAGGGCCCGAGAATGAGCAGTTCTTC
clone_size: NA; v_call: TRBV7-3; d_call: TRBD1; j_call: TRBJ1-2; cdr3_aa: CASSPAGQMGNGYTF; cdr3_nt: TGTGCCAGCAGCCCGGCGGGACAGATGGGAAACGGCTACACCTTC
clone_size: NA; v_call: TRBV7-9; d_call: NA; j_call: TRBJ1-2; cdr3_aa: CASSSTETNYGYTF; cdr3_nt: TGTGCCAGCAGCTCGACAGAGACTAACTATGGCTACACCTTC
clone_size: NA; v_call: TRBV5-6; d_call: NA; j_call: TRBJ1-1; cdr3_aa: CASSVTGAMNTEAFF; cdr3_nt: TGTGCCAGCAGCGTGACGGGTGCCATGAACACTGAAGCTTTCTTT
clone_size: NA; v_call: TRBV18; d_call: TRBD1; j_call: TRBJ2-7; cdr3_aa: CASTVGGQEPYEQYF; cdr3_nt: TGTGCCAGCACCGTGGGGGGACAGGAACCCTACGAGCAGTACTTC
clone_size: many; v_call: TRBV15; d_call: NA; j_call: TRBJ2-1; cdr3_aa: CATSRAPDASEQFF; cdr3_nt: TGTGCCACCAGCAGAGCCCCCGACGCTTCTGAGCAGTTCTTC
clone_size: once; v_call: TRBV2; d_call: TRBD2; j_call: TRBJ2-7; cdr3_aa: CASSEASASGSYEQYF; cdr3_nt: TGTGCCAGCAGTGAAGCGTCGGCTAGCGGGTCCTACGAGCAGTACTTC
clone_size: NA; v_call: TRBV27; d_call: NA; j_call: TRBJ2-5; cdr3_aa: CASSSIAVQETQYF; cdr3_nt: TGTGCCAGCAGTTCCATAGCGGTACAAGAGACCCAGTACTTC
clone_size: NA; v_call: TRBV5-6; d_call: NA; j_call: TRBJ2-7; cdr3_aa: CASSLWRRGEQYF; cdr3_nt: TGTGCCAGCAGCTTGTGGCGGAGGGGCGAGCAGTACTTC
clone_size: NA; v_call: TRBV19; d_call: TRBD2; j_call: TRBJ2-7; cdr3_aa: CASSILASGSYEQYF; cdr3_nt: TGTGCCAGTAGTATCCTGGCTAGCGGGAGCTACGAGCAGTACTTC
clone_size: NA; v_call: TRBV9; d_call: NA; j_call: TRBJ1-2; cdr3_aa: CASSVAGSGGGYTF; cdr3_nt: TGTGCCAGCAGCGTAGCGGGTTCGGGCGGAGGCTACACCTTC
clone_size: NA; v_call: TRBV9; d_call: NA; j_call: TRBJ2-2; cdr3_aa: CASSGTERGTGELFF; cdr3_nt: TGTGCCAGCAGCGGGACAGAACGGGGTACCGGGGAGCTGTTTTTT
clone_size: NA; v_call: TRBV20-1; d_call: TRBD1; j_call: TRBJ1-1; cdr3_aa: CSATGTVEAFF; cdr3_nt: TGCAGTGCTACTGGGACAGTAGAAGCTTTCTTT
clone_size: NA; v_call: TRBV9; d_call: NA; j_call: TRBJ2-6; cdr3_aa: CASSGSGANVLTF; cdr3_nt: TGTGCCAGCAGCGGATCCGGGGCCAACGTCCTGACTTTC
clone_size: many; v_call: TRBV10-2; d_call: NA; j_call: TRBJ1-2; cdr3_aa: CASSEYPPRDGYTF; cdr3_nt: TGCGCCAGCAGTGAGTATCCGCCGAGGGATGGCTACACCTTC